What follows is one T cell receptor (beta chain) and its context. These data belong to a study of blood T cell repertoires in COVID-19. Across the whole study: Sites across the United States, Italy and Spain contributed samples from acute and convalescent COVID-19. From T cells, B-cell-depleted T cells, or PBMCs came the material, which was cDNA or gDNA.

With V trimmed by 5 bases and J by 4 bases, 7 bases remained unmatched. This CDR3 contains 16 residues. Per the germline V gene, CDR1 is SEHNR and CDR2 is FQNEAQ (reference sequence). In the original processing: Reference gene primers were amplified, and this amplification served to estimate nucleated cell counts. Libraries were prepared by immunoSEQ multiplex PCR; TCRdb keeps only in-frame clonotypes and omits some of them. V, J and clone size reflect that table, while D and trimming were determined from the DNA. The table records roughly 50,000 clones, approximately 88% of them present only once. The receptor was isolated from a man between 45 and 60 years old with acute or convalescent COVID-19. V and J are TRBV7-9 and TRBJ2-7; 14 bases are shared with TRBD2. Material: peripheral blood. The CDR3 DNA is TGTGCCAGCAGCGCAGGGACTAGCGGGAGTGTGTACGAGCAGTACTTC. Translated, it gives CASSAGTSGSVYEQYF.